The next 4 T cell receptor beta chains were all read from a single sample in a study of T cell changes during pregnancy in multiple sclerosis. Measured with immunoSEQ multiplex PCR; TCRdb has only the in-frame clones, and not every one. The sample holds roughly 69,000 clones, 91% seen once. The starting material was CD4+ T cells from peripheral blood mononuclear cells, obtained in the third trimester of pregnancy. The receptor set was obtained from a female donor in good health, enrolled as a control in a pregnancy study.

This chain links TRBV6-1 with TRBJ1-5; D may be TRBD1 (6 bases). V lost 7 bases to trimming and J lost 7 bases, with 17 bases between them. CDR1 is MNHNS and CDR2 is SASEGT in the germline V gene. The CDR3 totals 14 residues. The CDR3 here is CASNQGSYAQPQHF. CDR3 coding DNA: TGTGCCAGCAACCAGGGGTCTTACGCACAGCCCCAGCATTTT.

The chain carries TRBV4-2 and TRBJ2-1, with TRBD2 matching 10 bases. Per the germline V gene, CDR1 is LGHNA and CDR2 is YNFKEQ. This CDR3 is built from 17 residues. With V trimmed by 4 bases and J by 3 bases, 9 bases remained unmatched. In nucleotides, the CDR3 is TGTGCCAGCAGCCTGGGAACAGCGGGGGGGAACTACAATGAGCAGTTCTTC. Its translation is CASSLGTAGGNYNEQFF.

This chain uses TRBV4-3 with TRBJ1-4, with 7 bases matching TRBD1. Trimming removed 6 bases from V and 0 bases from J; junction bases left unmatched: 1. Germline CDR1 reads LGHNA; CDR2 reads YSLEER. The CDR3 is 14 residues long. The CDR3 here is CASRQGSTNEKLFF. The CDR3, as DNA: TGCGCCAGCAGACAGGGGTCAACTAATGAAAAACTGTTTTTT.

In nucleotides, the CDR3 is TGTGCCAGCCATCAGTCACAGGGTTTGAACGAGCAGTACTTC. It codes for CASHQSQGLNEQYF. The chain couples TRBV2 to TRBJ2-7; tentatively, D is TRBD1 (6 bases). V lost 8 bases, J lost 5 bases, and 19 bases lay in between. The CDR3 sequence is 14 residues long. Germline values: CDR1 SNHLY, CDR2 FYNNEI.